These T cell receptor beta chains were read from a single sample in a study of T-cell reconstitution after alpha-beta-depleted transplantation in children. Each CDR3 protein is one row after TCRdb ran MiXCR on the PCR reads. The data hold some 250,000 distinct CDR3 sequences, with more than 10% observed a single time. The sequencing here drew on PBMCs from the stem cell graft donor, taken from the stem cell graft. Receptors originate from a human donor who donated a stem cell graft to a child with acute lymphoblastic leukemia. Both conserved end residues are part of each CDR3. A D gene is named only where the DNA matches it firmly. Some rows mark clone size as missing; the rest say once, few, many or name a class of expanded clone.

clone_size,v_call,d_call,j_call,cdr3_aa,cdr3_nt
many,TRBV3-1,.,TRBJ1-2,CASSQVAYGYTF,TGTGCCAGCAGCCAAGTCGCCTATGGCTACACCTTC
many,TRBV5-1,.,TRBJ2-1,CASSSQGGAGNEQFF,TGCGCCAGCAGCTCGCAAGGGGGGGCGGGGAATGAGCAGTTCTTC
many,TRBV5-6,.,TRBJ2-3,CASSPRAADTQYF,TGTGCCAGCAGCCCCAGGGCGGCAGATACGCAGTATTTT
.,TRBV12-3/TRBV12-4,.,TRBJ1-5,CASSGGGPQPQDF,TGTGCCAGCAGCGGGGGAGGGCCGCAGCCCCAGGATTTT
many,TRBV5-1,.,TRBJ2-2,CASSLEQGKDTGELFF,TGCGCCAGCAGCTTGGAACAGGGCAAGGACACCGGGGAGCTGTTTTTT
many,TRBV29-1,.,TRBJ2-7,CSVEVTMSAEQYF,TGCAGCGTTGAAGTAACAATGAGTGCCGAGCAGTACTTC
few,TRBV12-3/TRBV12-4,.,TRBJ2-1,CASSSDKDSEGLYRQFF,TGTGCCAGCAGTTCCGACAAGGACTCGGAAGGGCTCTACCGGCAGTTCTTC
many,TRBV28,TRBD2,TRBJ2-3,CASSLLAGRTDTQYF,TGTGCCAGCAGTTTACTAGCGGGGCGCACAGATACGCAGTATTTT
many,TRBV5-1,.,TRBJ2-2,CASSLVQAGTGELFF,TGCGCCAGCAGCTTGGTACAGGCGGGCACCGGGGAGCTGTTTTTT
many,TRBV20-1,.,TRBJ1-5,CSARVGGYQPQHF,TGCAGTGCTAGAGTGGGGGGGTATCAGCCCCAGCATTTT
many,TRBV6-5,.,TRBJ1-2,CAIRDPYGYTF,TGTGCCATCAGGGATCCCTATGGCTACACCTTC
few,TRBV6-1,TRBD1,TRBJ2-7,CASSETGVPDEQYF,TGTGCCAGCAGTGAAACAGGGGTGCCTGACGAGCAGTACTTC
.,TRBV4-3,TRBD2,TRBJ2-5,CASSPGTSGGGGTQYF,TGCGCCAGCAGCCCCGGGACTAGCGGTGGGGGGGGGACCCAGTACTTC
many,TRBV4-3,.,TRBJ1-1,CASSQGRVNTEAFF,TGCGCCAGCAGCCAAGGTAGGGTGAACACTGAAGCTTTCTTT
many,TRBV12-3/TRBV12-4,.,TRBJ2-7,CASSFGQASSDEQYF,TGTGCCAGCAGTTTCGGTCAGGCTTCGTCTGACGAGCAGTACTTC
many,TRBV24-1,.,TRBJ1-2,CATSEGVYGYTF,TGTGCCACCAGTGAAGGCGTCTATGGCTACACCTTC
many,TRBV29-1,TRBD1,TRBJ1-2,CSVEGPGQQLLGTF,TGCAGCGTTGAAGGTCCGGGACAGCAACTATTAGGGACCTTC
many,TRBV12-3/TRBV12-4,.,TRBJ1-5,CATGDRQAGPQHF,TGTGCCACCGGAGATCGCCAAGCGGGGCCCCAGCATTTT
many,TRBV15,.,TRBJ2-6,CATSLQGSGANVLTF,TGTGCCACCAGCCTCCAGGGTTCCGGGGCCAACGTCCTGACTTTC
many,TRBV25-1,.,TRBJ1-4,CASSEYGETLFF,TGTGCCAGCAGTGAATACGGGGAGACACTGTTTTTT
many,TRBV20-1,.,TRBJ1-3,CSAPDRRSGNTIYF,TGCAGTGCTCCCGACCGCCGCTCTGGAAACACCATATATTTT
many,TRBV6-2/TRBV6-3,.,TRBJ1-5,CASSNGENQPQHF,TGTGCCAGCAGCAACGGGGAAAATCAGCCCCAGCATTTT
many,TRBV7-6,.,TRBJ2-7,CASSFNGDPTLGEQYF,TGTGCCAGCAGCTTTAACGGGGACCCAACCTTGGGGGAGCAGTACTTC